The 19 T cell receptor beta chains in this list originate from one sample, sequenced in a study of T cell responses to AZD1222 COVID-19 vaccine. Sequenced by immunoSEQ multiplex PCR; TCRdb stores in-frame clones only, minus some. The top ten clones hold around 8.7% of a sample with more than 95,000 clones, around 90% of them seen once. The sample here was peripheral blood, taken on day 0 of AZD1222 vaccination. These receptor sequences come from an adult in good health.

This sequence joins TRBV19 and TRBJ1-2; weak D call: TRBD1 (5 bases). V lost 5 bases to trimming and J lost 0 bases, with 13 bases between them. The CDR3 runs 15 residues. Germline CDR1 LNHDA, CDR2 SQIVND (reference sequence). CDR3 sequence: CASSRWDESNYGYTF. CDR3 DNA sequence: TGTGCCAGTAGTCGCTGGGACGAATCTAACTATGGCTACACCTTC.

The V and J genes are TRBV19 and TRBJ1-2; D call uncertain. This CDR3 contains 13 residues. V was trimmed by 5 bases and J by 2 bases, leaving 9 bases between them. CDR1 and CDR2 (germline): LNHDA, SQIVND (reference sequence). The CDR3 DNA reads TGTGCCAGTAGTTATTCGAGCAACTATGGCTACACCTTC. Translating gives CASSYSSNYGYTF. Supplemented by reference TRBV19 and TRBJ1-2, the full variable domain reads DGGITQSPKYLFRKEGQNVTLSCEQNLNHDAMYWYRQDPGQGLRLIYYSQIVNDFQKGDIAEGYSVSREKKESFPLTVTSAQKNPTAFYLCASSYSSNYGYTFGSGTRLTVV.

This clone was found once. The gene calls are TRBV7-9 and TRBJ1-4; a weak D match, TRBD1 (6 bases). Trimming took off 5 bases at V and 7 bases at J, with 14 bases between the two ends. The CDR3 covers 14 residues. Germline loops: CDR1 SEHNR, CDR2 FQNEAQ (reference sequence). CDR3 nucleotides: TGTGCCAGCAGCCCCCGGGACAACCTTGAAAAACTGTTTTTT. Amino acid sequence: CASSPRDNLEKLFF.

CDR3 sequence reads: CASSQAVLADTGELFF. The CDR3 bases are TGCGCCAGCAGCCAAGCGGTTTTGGCGGACACCGGGGAGCTGTTTTTT. The genes are TRBV4-1 and TRBJ2-2; D remains unclear. The CDR3 extends over 16 amino acids. V was cut by 1 base and J by 3 bases, with 12 bases left in between. The germline CDR1 and CDR2 sequences are MGHRA and YSYEKL.

This clone has only one observation. The gene calls are TRBV6-4 and TRBJ2-6; no firm D call. Trimming took off 2 bases at V and 2 bases at J, with 7 bases between the two ends. The length of the CDR3 is 15 residues. Per germline, CDR1 MRHNA and CDR2 SNTAGT. The CDR3, as DNA: TGTGCCAGCAGTGACGAAGGGCCTGGGGCCAACGTCCTGACTTTC. Translation: CASSDEGPGANVLTF.

The chain uses TRBV4-1 and TRBJ2-3, with 7 bases matching TRBD2. Germline V CDR1 and CDR2: MGHRA, YSYEKL. The CDR3 loop spans 16 amino acids. V shed 1 base, J shed 4 bases, and the junction held 8 bases outside the gene matches. The CDR3 DNA is TGCGCCAGCAGCCAAGGAGCGGGGCCTAGGGCAGATACGCAGTATTTT. Its protein is CASSQGAGPRADTQYF.

The V and J genes are TRBV19 and TRBJ2-7; 8 bases are shared with TRBD2. There are 15 residues in the CDR3. V was pared by 4 bases and J by 3 bases, with 8 bases of the junction left unmatched. Germline assignment: CDR1 LNHDA and CDR2 SQIVND (reference sequence). In nucleotides, the CDR3 is TGTGCCAGTAGTAGGGGTAGCGGGGTTCGCTACGAGCAGTACTTC. Amino acid sequence: CASSRGSGVRYEQYF.

The chain uses TRBV28 and TRBJ2-7; 8 nucleotides agree with TRBD2. With V trimmed by 1 base and J by 3 bases, 8 bases remained unmatched. Germline CDR1 is MDHEN and CDR2 is SYDVKM. CDR3 size: 16 residues. The CDR3 coding sequence is TGTGCCAGCAGTTTATCAGGCGGGAGGCCCCTCTACGAGCAGTACTTC. This codes for CASSLSGGRPLYEQYF.

This sequence joins TRBV12-3 or TRBV12-4 and TRBJ1-2; possibly TRBD1 for D (6 bases). This CDR3 is 13 amino acids long. Trimming took off 2 bases at V and 9 bases at J, with 13 bases between the two ends. The CDR3 sequence: CASSLTSGHSYTF. Written as DNA, the CDR3 is TGTGCCAGCAGTTTAACCTCGGGACACAGCTACACCTTC.

The chain couples TRBV11-1 to TRBJ2-7; no reliable D call. The CDR3 totals 14 residues. The germline V gene has CDR1 SGHAT and CDR2 FQDESV (reference sequence). V gave up 5 bases and J gave up 6 bases, with 17 bases separating them. CDR3 sequence: CASSPRTARAEQYF. The CDR3 coding sequence is TGTGCCAGCAGCCCCAGGACCGCCCGAGCCGAGCAGTACTTC.

This chain links TRBV28 with TRBJ2-1, with D possibly TRBD2 on 7 matching bases. Looked up from germline, CDR1 is MDHEN and CDR2 is SYDVKM. The germline V and J ends were trimmed by 5 bases and 1 base, with 15 bases remaining between them. CDR3 length: 16 residues. In DNA form, the CDR3 reads TGTGCCAGCAGTCCCCCGGGGGGCCTTTCCTACAATGAGCAGTTCTTC. Its protein product is CASSPPGGLSYNEQFF. The full variable domain, rest sourced from reference TRBV28 and TRBJ2-1, is DVKVTQSSRYLVKRTGEKVFLECVQDMDHENMFWYRQDPGLGLRLIYFSYDVKMKEKGDIPEGYSVSREKKERFSLILESASTNQTSMYLCASSPPGGLSYNEQFFGPGTRLTVL.

The chain couples TRBV7-2 to TRBJ1-3; a possible D gene is TRBD1 (5 bases). The CDR3 sequence is 15 residues long. Germline CDR1 and CDR2: SGHTA and FQGNSA. V lost 2 bases and J 4 bases, leaving 12 bases between the germline ends. The CDR3 region is CASSLSSGTGNTIYF. Here the CDR3 DNA reads TGTGCCAGCAGCTTAAGTTCGGGGACGGGAAACACCATATATTTT.

In the case of this clone: This CDR3 is missing its conserved last phenylalanine or tryptophan, likely due to a read error. The DNA is omitted, as the CDR3 cannot be located on it reliably, and the CDR3 follows TCRdb's listing. CDR3 loop: CASSQERVRYQAVR. The rearrangement joins TRBV3-1 (or the pseudogene TRBV3-2) to TRBJ1-2. CDR1 and CDR2 (germline): LGHDT, YNNKEL (reference sequence). The length of the CDR3 is 14 amino acids, counting both ends.

The chain has TRBV11-2 and TRBJ2-1, with D possibly TRBD2 on 6 matching bases. This CDR3 has 16 amino acids. Trimming shortened V by 2 bases and J by 9 bases, and 20 bases separated the two germline ends. Germline CDR1 is SGHAT and CDR2 is FQNNGV. The CDR3 here is CASSLKLLAGSGEQFF. For the CDR3, the DNA is TGTGCCAGCAGCTTAAAACTACTAGCAGGAAGTGGTGAGCAGTTCTTC.

The V gene is TRBV27, the J gene TRBJ2-2; 12 bases are a match to TRBD2. Trimming removed 7 bases from V and 5 bases from J; junction bases left unmatched: 20. This CDR3 has 20 residues. Germline CDR1 reads MNHEY; CDR2 reads SMNVEV (reference sequence). Written as DNA, the CDR3 is TGTGCCAGCAATAACAGGGCTAACCTAGCGGGGGGGCCTAAGACCGGGGAGCTGTTTTTT. It encodes CASNNRANLAGGPKTGELFF.

The genes are TRBV24-1 and TRBJ1-2, with D unresolved. CDR3 length: 14 residues. V lost 3 bases to trimming and J lost 0 bases, with 7 bases between them. CDR1 is KGHDR, CDR2 SFDVKD, per germline. CDR3 residues: CATSDITSNYGYTF. DNA for the CDR3: TGTGCCACCAGTGATATTACCTCTAACTATGGCTACACCTTC.

The CDR3 is CASSLGLAGGSFTGELFF. The DNA of the CDR3 is TGTGCCAGCAGCTTGGGACTAGCGGGGGGTTCTTTCACCGGGGAGCTGTTTTTT. V and J are TRBV2 and TRBJ2-2, with 15 bases that match TRBD2. This CDR3 is 18 amino acids long. V lost 6 bases to trimming and J lost 4 bases; unmatched junction nucleotides: 9. Germline CDR1 and CDR2: SNHLY and FYNNEI.

This clone was counted a few times. The J gene is TRBJ1-1, the V gene TRBV3-1 (or the pseudogene TRBV3-2), with 8 bases identical to TRBD1. The CDR3 totals 15 residues. V trimming: 2 bases; J trimming: 1 base; junction bases outside the gene matches: 3. CDR1 and CDR2 from the germline V gene are LGHDT and YNNKEL (reference sequence). For the CDR3, the DNA is TGTGCCAGCAGCCAACCACAGGGGGGGAACACTGAAGCTTTCTTT. Its protein is CASSQPQGGNTEAFF.

This chain connects TRBV7-2 to TRBJ2-3, with 11 bases fitting TRBD2. Germline trimming cut 6 bases from V and 6 bases from J; bases unmatched to any gene: 8. The CDR3 has 15 residues. From germline, CDR1 is SGHTA and CDR2 FQGNSA. DNA of the CDR3: TGTGCCAGCAGTCCTAGCGGGGGGCCTAGGGATACGCAGTATTTT. Its protein is CASSPSGGPRDTQYF.